The source of this T cell receptor beta chain is a study of T cell changes during pregnancy in multiple sclerosis. With 5 bases clipped from V and 1 base from J, the junction kept 2 bases outside the gene matches. The CDR3 consists of 14 residues. Germline V lookup: CDR1 SGHNT, CDR2 YYREEE (reference sequence). Clones were read by immunoSEQ multiplex PCR, and TCRdb kept only the in-frame ones, dropping some. This sample carries approximately 44,000 clones, around 90% of them seen once, and the ten largest clones take approximately 0.73%. The source is a female donor with multiple sclerosis, enrolled in a pregnancy study. The chain has TRBV5-4 and TRBJ2-3; 9 positions agree with TRBD2. This material consisted of CD4+ T cells from peripheral blood mononuclear cells, taken before pregnancy. The CDR3, as DNA: TGTGCCAGCAGAATAGCGGGGGGCACAGATACGCAGTATTTT. Its protein product is CASRIAGGTDTQYF. Supplemented by reference TRBV5-4 and TRBJ2-3, the full variable domain reads ETGVTQSPTHLIKTRGQQVTLRCSSQSGHNTVSWYQQALGQGPQFIFQYYREEENGRGNFPPRFSGLQFPNYSSELNVNALELDDSALYLCASRIAGGTDTQYFGPGTRLTVL.